This record covers a single TCR beta chain. Antigen specificity is unknown. Using immunoSEQ multiplex PCR, the repertoire was profiled, and TCRdb retains in-frame clones only, with some absent. The sample lists 100,000 or so clones, about 93% occurring once. V gave up 6 bases and J gave up 5 bases; unmatched junction bases: 4. The CDR3 length is 14 residues. Germline CDR1 SNHLY, CDR2 FYNNEI. This specimen comes from a study of OX40 agonist ivuxolimab in advanced cancers. Background on the study: Every patient in dose escalation had hepatocellular carcinoma, melanoma, renal cell or head and neck cancer.

Whole-study findings and limits: The work left the antigen specificity of expanded peripheral T cells undetermined.

The investigators sampled blood at baseline, at cycle 4 day 1, and at cycle 7 day 1. The J gene is TRBJ2-2, the V gene TRBV2; the match to TRBD2 covers 9 bases. The clonotype originates from an adult with an advanced solid tumor such as melanoma, head and neck, liver or kidney cancer. This specimen was CD4+ or CD8+ T cells sorted from blood, taken in a trial of the OX40 agonist ivuxolimab. The CDR3 loop reads CASRGGLATGELFF. Written as DNA, the CDR3 is TGTGCCAGCAGGGGGGGACTAGCTACCGGGGAGCTGTTTTTT.